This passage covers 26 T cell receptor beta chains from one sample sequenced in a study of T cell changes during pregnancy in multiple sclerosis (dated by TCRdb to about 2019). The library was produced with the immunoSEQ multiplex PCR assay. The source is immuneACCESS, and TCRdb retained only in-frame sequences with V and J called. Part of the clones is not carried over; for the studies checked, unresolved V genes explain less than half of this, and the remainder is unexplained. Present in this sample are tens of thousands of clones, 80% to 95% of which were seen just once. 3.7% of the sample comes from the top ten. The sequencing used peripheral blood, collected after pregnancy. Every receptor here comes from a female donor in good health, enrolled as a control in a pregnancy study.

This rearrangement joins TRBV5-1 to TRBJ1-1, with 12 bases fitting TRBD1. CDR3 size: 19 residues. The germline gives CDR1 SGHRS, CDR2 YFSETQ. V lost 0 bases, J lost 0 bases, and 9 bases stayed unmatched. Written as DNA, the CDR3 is TGCGCCAGCAGCTTGGTGGCCCCCGGGACAGGGGGCTTGAACACTGAAGCTTTCTTT. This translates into CASSLVAPGTGGLNTEAFF. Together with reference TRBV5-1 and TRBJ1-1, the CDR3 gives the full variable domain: KAGVTQTPRYLIKTRGQQVTLSCSPISGHRSVSWYQQTPGQGLQFLFEYFSETQRNKGNFPGRFSGRQFSNSRSEMNVSTLELGDSALYLCASSLVAPGTGGLNTEAFFGQGTRLTVV.

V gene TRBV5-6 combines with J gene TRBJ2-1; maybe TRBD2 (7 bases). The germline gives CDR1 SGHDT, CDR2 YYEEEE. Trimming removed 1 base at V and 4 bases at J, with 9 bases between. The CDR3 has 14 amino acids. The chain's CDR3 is CASSLRGAYNEQFF. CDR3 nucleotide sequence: TGTGCCAGCAGCTTGCGGGGGGCGTACAATGAGCAGTTCTTC.

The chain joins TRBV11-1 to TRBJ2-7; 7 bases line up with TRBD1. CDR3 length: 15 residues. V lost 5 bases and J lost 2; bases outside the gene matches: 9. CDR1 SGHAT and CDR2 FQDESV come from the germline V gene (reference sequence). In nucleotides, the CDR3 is TGTGCCAGCAGCCCTCTGGGGACAGTCCCCTACGAGCAGTACTTC. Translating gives CASSPLGTVPYEQYF.

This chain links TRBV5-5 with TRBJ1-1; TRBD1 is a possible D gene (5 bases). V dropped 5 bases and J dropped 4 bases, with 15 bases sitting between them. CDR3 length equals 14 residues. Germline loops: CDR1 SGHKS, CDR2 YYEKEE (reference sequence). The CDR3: CASRNEWGVTEAFF. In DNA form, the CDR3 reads TGTGCCAGCAGGAATGAGTGGGGGGTCACTGAAGCTTTCTTT.

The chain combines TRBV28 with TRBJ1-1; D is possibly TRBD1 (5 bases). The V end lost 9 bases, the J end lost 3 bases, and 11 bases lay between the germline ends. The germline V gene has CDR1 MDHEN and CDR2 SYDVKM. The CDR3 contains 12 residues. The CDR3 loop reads CASGTGHTEAFF. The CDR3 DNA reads TGTGCCAGTGGTACAGGTCACACTGAAGCTTTCTTT.

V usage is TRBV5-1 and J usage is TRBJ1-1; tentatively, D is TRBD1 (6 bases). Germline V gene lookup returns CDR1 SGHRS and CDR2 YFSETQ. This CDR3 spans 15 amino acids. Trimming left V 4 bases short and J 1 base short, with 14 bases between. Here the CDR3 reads CASSHKGERNTEAFF. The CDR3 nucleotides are TGCGCCAGCAGCCACAAGGGGGAACGGAACACTGAAGCTTTCTTT.

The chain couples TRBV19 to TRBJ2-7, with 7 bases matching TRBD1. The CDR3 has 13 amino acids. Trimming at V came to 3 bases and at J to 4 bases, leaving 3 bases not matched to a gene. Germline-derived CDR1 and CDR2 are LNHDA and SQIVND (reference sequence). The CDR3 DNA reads TGTGCCAGTAGTATCGGGACAGATTACGAGCAGTACTTC. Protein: CASSIGTDYEQYF.

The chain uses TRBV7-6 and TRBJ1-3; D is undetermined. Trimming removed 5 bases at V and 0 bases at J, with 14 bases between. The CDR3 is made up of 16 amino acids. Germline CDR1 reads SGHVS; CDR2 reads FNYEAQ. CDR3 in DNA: TGTGCCAGCAGCCCGACGGGTTCTTACTCTGGAAACACCATATATTTT. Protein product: CASSPTGSYSGNTIYF.

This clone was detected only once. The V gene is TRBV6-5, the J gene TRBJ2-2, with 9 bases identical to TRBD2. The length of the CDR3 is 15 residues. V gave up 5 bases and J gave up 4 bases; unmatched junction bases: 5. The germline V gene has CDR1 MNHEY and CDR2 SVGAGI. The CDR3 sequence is CASSPGLAATGELFF. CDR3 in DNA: TGTGCCAGCAGTCCGGGACTAGCAGCCACCGGGGAGCTGTTTTTT.

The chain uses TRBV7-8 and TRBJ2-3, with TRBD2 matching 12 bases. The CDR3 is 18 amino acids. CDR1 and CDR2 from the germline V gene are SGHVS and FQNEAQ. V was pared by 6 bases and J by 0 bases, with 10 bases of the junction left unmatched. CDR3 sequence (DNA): TGTGCCAGCAGTAGCCGACTAGCGGGAGTTTCTAGCACAGATACGCAGTATTTT. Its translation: CASSSRLAGVSSTDTQYF.

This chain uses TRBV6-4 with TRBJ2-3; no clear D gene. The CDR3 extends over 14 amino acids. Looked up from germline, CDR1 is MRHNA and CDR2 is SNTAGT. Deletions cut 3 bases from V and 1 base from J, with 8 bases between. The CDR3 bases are TGTGCCAGCAGTGAACGGGTGGGCACAGATACGCAGTATTTT. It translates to CASSERVGTDTQYF.

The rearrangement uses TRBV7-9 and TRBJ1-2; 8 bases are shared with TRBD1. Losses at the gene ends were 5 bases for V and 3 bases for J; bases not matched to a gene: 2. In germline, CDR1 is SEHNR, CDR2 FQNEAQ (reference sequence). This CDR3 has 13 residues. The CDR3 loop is CASSPTGDYGYTF. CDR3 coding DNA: TGTGCCAGCAGCCCGACAGGGGACTATGGCTACACCTTC.

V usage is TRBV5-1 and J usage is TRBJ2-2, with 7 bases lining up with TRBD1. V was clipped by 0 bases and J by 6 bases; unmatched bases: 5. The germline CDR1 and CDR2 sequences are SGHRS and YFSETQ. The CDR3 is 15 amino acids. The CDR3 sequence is CASSLVPQGPGELFF. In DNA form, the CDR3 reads TGCGCCAGCAGCTTGGTGCCACAGGGGCCCGGGGAGCTGTTTTTT.

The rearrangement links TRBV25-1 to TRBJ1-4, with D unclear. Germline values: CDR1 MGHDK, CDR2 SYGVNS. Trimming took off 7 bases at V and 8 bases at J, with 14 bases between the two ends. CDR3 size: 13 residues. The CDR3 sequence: CASTIWGGEKLFF. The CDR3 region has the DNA TGTGCCAGCACCATTTGGGGAGGGGAAAAACTGTTTTTT.

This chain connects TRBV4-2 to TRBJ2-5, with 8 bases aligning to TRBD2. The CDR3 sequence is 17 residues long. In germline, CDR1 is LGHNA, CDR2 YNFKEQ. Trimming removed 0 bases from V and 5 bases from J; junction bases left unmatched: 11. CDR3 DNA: TGTGCCAGCAGCCAAGACCGTCGGAGCGGGGGATACGAGACCCAGTACTTC. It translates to CASSQDRRSGGYETQYF.

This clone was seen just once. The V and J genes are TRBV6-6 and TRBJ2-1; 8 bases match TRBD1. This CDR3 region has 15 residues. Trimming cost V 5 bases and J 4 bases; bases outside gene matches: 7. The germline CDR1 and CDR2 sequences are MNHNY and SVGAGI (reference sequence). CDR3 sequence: CASSKQGGSYNEQFF. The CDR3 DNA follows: TGTGCCAGCAGTAAACAGGGGGGATCATACAATGAGCAGTTCTTC.

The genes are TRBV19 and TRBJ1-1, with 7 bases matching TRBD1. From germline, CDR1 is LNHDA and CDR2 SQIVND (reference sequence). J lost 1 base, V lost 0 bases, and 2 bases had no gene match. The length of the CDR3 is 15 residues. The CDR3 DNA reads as TGTGCCAGTAGTATAGACAAGGGGGCGAACACTGAAGCTTTCTTT. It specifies CASSIDKGANTEAFF.

The CDR3 sequence is CASSYTPGGEQYF. CDR3 coding DNA: TGCGCCAGCAGCTATACGCCCGGTGGCGAGCAGTACTTC. The chain links TRBV5-1 to TRBJ2-7; D is uncertain. CDR3 length equals 13 residues. The germline V and J ends were trimmed by 3 bases and 6 bases, with 13 bases remaining between them. The germline V gene encodes CDR1 SGHRS and CDR2 YFSETQ.

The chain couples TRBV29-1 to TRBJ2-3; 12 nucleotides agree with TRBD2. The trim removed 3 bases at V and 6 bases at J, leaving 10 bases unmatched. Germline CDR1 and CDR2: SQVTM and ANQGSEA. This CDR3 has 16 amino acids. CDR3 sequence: CSVDLALAGGMDTQYF. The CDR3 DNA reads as TGCAGCGTTGATCTTGCACTAGCGGGGGGTATGGATACGCAGTATTTT.

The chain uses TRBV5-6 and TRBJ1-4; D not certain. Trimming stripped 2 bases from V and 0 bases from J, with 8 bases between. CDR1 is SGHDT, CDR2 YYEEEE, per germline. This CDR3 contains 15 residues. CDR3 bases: TGTGCCAGCAGCTTAAGAGGAGCAACTAATGAAAAACTGTTTTTT. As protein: CASSLRGATNEKLFF.

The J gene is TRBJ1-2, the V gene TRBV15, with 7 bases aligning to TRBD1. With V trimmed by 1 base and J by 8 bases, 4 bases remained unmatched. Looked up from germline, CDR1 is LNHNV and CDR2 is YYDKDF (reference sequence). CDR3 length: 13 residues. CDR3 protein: CATSRGGGGGYTF. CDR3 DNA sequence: TGTGCCACCAGCAGAGGAGGGGGCGGGGGCTACACCTTC.

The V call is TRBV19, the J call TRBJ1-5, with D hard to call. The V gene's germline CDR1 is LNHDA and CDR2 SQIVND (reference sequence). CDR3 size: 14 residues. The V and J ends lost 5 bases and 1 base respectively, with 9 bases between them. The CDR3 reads CASSLRGSNQPQHF. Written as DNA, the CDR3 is TGTGCCAGTAGTTTACGAGGGAGCAATCAGCCCCAGCATTTT.

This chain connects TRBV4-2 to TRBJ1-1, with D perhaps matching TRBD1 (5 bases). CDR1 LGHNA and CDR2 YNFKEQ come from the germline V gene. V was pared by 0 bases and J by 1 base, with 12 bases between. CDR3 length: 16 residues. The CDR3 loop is CASSQEGGTQNTEAFF. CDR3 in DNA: TGTGCCAGCAGCCAAGAGGGGGGGACCCAGAACACTGAAGCTTTCTTT.

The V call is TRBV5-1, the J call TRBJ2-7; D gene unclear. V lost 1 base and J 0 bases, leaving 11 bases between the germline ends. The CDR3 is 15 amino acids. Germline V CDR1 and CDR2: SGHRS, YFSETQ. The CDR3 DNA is TGCGCCAGCAGCTTGTCCCCTACTGACTCCTACGAGCAGTACTTC. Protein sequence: CASSLSPTDSYEQYF.

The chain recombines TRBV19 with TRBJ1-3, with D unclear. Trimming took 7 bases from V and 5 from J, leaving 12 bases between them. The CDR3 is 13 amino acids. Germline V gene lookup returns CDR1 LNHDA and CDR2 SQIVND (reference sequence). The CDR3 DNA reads TGTGCCAGTACTGAGCTTGGTCGAAACACCATATATTTT. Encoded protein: CASTELGRNTIYF.

The CDR3 sequence: CASSSRDWGNTIYF. CDR3 DNA sequence: TGTGCCAGCAGCTCCCGGGACTGGGGAAACACCATATATTTT. V is TRBV5-6 and J is TRBJ1-3; D perhaps matches TRBD1 (5 bases). Trimming took off 3 bases at V and 4 bases at J, with 11 bases between the two ends. Germline V lookup: CDR1 SGHDT, CDR2 YYEEEE. The CDR3 extends over 14 amino acids.